A selection of T cell receptor beta chains follows, all from one sample in a study of beta chain features in type 1 diabetes. The assay was immunoSEQ multiplex PCR, and TCRdb's table has in-frame clones only and misses some. The sample has hundreds of thousands of clones, 7.5% to 10% seen once. Sequenced input: naive CD4+ T cells from blood. These receptors originate from a woman in her late teens or twenties in good health. CDR3s include the opening cysteine and the closing phenylalanine or tryptophan. D genes are given only for firm matches. Size is stated for part of the rows, as once, few or many counts, or as a class when the clone is expanded.

J gene,V gene,clone size,D gene,CDR3 length,CDR3 protein,CDR3 DNA
TRBJ1-5,TRBV5-1,few,.,15,CASSRRGGSNQPQHF,TGCGCCAGCAGCAGGCGGGGGGGTAGCAATCAGCCCCAGCATTTT
TRBJ2-3,TRBV6-6,few,.,14,CASSYDRAPDTQYF,TGTGCCAGCAGTTACGACAGAGCCCCAGATACGCAGTATTTT
TRBJ2-2,TRBV13,many,.,15,CASSFRPRNTGELFF,TGTGCCAGCAGCTTTCGTCCGAGGAACACCGGGGAGCTGTTTTTT
TRBJ2-1,TRBV14,few,TRBD1,16,CASSQDSGGIHNEQFF,TGTGCCAGCAGCCAAGATTCAGGGGGAATTCACAATGAGCAGTTCTTC
TRBJ2-3,TRBV15,.,TRBD1,16,CATSRGDRSSTDTQYF,TGTGCCACCAGCAGGGGGGACAGGTCGAGCACAGATACGCAGTATTTT
TRBJ1-6,TRBV6-5,.,.,14,CATTSQGTNSPLHF,TGTGCCACTACGTCCCAGGGGACCAATTCACCCCTCCACTTT
TRBJ1-2,TRBV5-1,.,TRBD1,15,CASSPGQTTSYGYTF,TGCGCCAGCAGCCCGGGACAGACAACCTCCTATGGCTACACCTTC
TRBJ2-1,TRBV2,few,TRBD2,14,CASSETSGFNEQFF,TGTGCCAGTTCGGAGACTAGCGGTTTCAATGAGCAGTTCTTC
TRBJ1-1,TRBV6-5,few,.,13,CASGQWQDTEAFF,TGTGCCAGCGGGCAGTGGCAAGACACTGAAGCTTTCTTT
TRBJ2-7,TRBV6-6,.,TRBD2,15,CASSYRVGGPDEQYF,TGTGCCAGCAGTTATCGGGTGGGAGGGCCCGACGAGCAGTACTTC
TRBJ2-7,TRBV5-4,few,.,14,CASSLGSGPGEQYF,TGTGCCAGCAGCTTAGGGAGCGGGCCGGGAGAGCAGTACTTC
TRBJ2-6,TRBV19,few,.,17,CASSIDPGRSGANVLTF,TGTGCCAGTAGTATAGACCCAGGGAGGTCTGGGGCCAACGTCCTGACTTTC
TRBJ2-7,TRBV6-6,.,.,14,CASSLSVGRYEQYF,TGTGCCAGCAGTCTAAGCGTCGGCCGCTACGAGCAGTACTTC
TRBJ2-1,TRBV4-1,.,.,15,CASSPPYSSYNEQFF,TGCGCCAGCAGCCCCCCATATAGCTCCTACAATGAGCAGTTCTTC
TRBJ2-2,TRBV19,few,.,14,CASSISGNTGELFF,TGTGCCAGTAGTATTTCGGGGAACACCGGGGAGCTGTTTTTT
TRBJ2-2,TRBV18,few,.,15,CASSPVPSNTGELFF,TGTGCCAGCTCACCAGTTCCCTCGAACACCGGGGAGCTGTTTTTT
TRBJ2-5,TRBV2,.,TRBD2,14,CASRGLVSEETQYF,TGTGCCAGCAGGGGACTAGTGTCAGAAGAGACCCAGTACTTC
TRBJ2-3,TRBV6-5,.,TRBD1,14,CASSQGGSTDTQYF,TGTGCCAGCAGCCAAGGGGGCAGCACAGATACGCAGTATTTT
TRBJ1-2,TRBV18,.,.,14,CASSPPASIVGYTF,TGTGCCAGCTCACCACCTGCGTCTATCGTAGGCTACACCTTC
TRBJ1-2,TRBV7-3,few,TRBD1,15,CASSSTGNGDGGYTF,TGTGCCAGCAGCTCGACAGGGAACGGCGACGGTGGCTACACCTTC
TRBJ2-7,TRBV9,few,TRBD1,17,CASSVAIGQGGTYEQYF,TGTGCCAGCAGCGTAGCTATAGGACAGGGAGGAACCTACGAGCAGTACTTC
TRBJ1-1,TRBV5-1,.,TRBD1,15,CASSPLQGANTEAFF,TGCGCCAGCAGTCCCCTACAGGGGGCGAACACTGAAGCTTTCTTT
TRBJ2-2,TRBV2,.,TRBD2,14,CASKPGLLRGELFF,TGTGCCAGCAAACCGGGACTACTCAGGGGGGAGCTGTTTTTT
TRBJ1-1,TRBV29-1,.,TRBD1,13,CSVETGTNTEAFF,TGCAGCGTTGAGACAGGGACGAACACTGAAGCTTTCTTT
TRBJ2-3,TRBV5-4,.,.,16,CASSLTGSRRTDTQYF,TGTGCCAGCAGCTTGACCGGGAGTAGGCGCACAGATACGCAGTATTTT
TRBJ2-7,TRBV11-2,few,.,14,CASSTRQTQYEQYF,TGTGCCAGCAGCACAAGACAGACCCAGTACGAGCAGTACTTC
TRBJ2-1,TRBV7-3,.,.,15,CASSLTGQGKNEQFF,TGTGCCAGCAGCTTAACGGGGCAGGGGAAGAATGAGCAGTTCTTC
TRBJ2-3,TRBV7-9,few,.,13,CAAVGVNADTQYF,TGTGCCGCGGTGGGAGTGAACGCAGATACGCAGTATTTT
TRBJ2-2,TRBV5-1,.,.,15,CASSWGRPNTGELFF,TGCGCCAGCAGCTGGGGGCGGCCAAACACCGGGGAGCTGTTTTTT
TRBJ1-2,TRBV30,.,.,12,CAWERGNYGYTF,TGTGCCTGGGAAAGGGGTAACTATGGCTACACCTTC
TRBJ2-4,TRBV5-1,few,.,14,CASSIGDEGGIQYF,TGCGCCAGCAGCATAGGGGACGAAGGGGGCATTCAGTACTTC
TRBJ2-7,TRBV6-5,few,TRBD1,16,CASSSPRQGSTYEQYF,TGTGCCAGCAGTTCACCTCGACAGGGTAGTACCTACGAGCAGTACTTC
TRBJ1-5,TRBV15,.,TRBD1,15,CATSRDQGARQPQHF,TGTGCCACCAGCAGAGATCAGGGGGCGAGACAGCCCCAGCATTTT
TRBJ1-4,TRBV27,.,.,17,CASRTGINRATNEKLFF,TGTGCCAGCAGAACAGGGATCAATCGAGCAACTAATGAAAAACTGTTTTTT
TRBJ1-1,TRBV9,few,.,13,CASSPRTDRVAFF,TGTGCCAGCAGCCCCCGGACAGACCGTGTGGCTTTCTTT